Each of the 13 T cell receptor beta chains below was sequenced from the same sample in a study of cytomegalovirus exposure and HLA in healthy donors. PCR amplification relied on 60 Vbeta primers (plus 13 Jbeta primers). Profiled with immunoSEQ multiplex PCR; TCRdb holds only in-frame clones, not every one. Of around 160,000 clones listed, around 75% are singletons. What was sequenced was PBMCs. The receptors derive from a male donor in good health and CMV-seronegative.

The DNA of the CDR3 is TGCGCCAGCAGCTCCCAACCCAGGGGTGAACTTAATTCACCCCTCCACTTT. It yields the protein CASSSQPRGELNSPLHF. J is TRBJ1-6 and V is TRBV5-1; TRBD1 is a possible D gene (6 bases). The CDR3 is made up of 17 amino acids. Germline V lookup: CDR1 SGHRS, CDR2 YFSETQ. Trimming removed 3 bases at V and 6 bases at J, with 19 bases between.

The chain carries TRBV6-1 and TRBJ2-7, with D possibly being TRBD2 (7 bases). This CDR3 is built from 13 residues. Trimming pared 7 bases from V and 2 bases from J, leaving 12 bases between. Germline V gene lookup returns CDR1 MNHNS and CDR2 SASEGT. The CDR3 DNA reads TGTGCCAGCAACGGGGGGCTCACCTACGAGCAGTACTTC. This encodes CASNGGLTYEQYF.

The rearrangement uses TRBV28 and TRBJ2-7; the D is unclear. This CDR3 comprises 11 residues. V dropped 11 bases and J dropped 4 bases, with 12 bases sitting between them. Germline assignment: CDR1 MDHEN and CDR2 SYDVKM. As DNA, the CDR3 is TGTGCCGGCGGTGATGAGTACGAGCAGTACTTC. Translated: CAGGDEYEQYF.

This chain links TRBV2 with TRBJ2-3, with unresolved D. CDR1 and CDR2 from the germline V gene are SNHLY and FYNNEI. V lost 4 bases to trimming and J lost 6 bases, with 8 bases between them. The CDR3 consists of 12 residues. For the CDR3, the DNA is TGTGCCAGCAGTGTAGGCGGTGATACGCAGTATTTT. This translates into CASSVGGDTQYF.

The chain uses TRBV2 and TRBJ1-3; 7 nucleotides align to TRBD1. Germline loops: CDR1 SNHLY, CDR2 FYNNEI. The J segment lost 2 bases and the V segment lost 5 bases, leaving 3 bases of the junction unmatched. CDR3 size: 14 residues. In nucleotides, the CDR3 is TGTGCCAGCAGTTACAGGGGACCTGGAAACACCATATATTTT. It codes for CASSYRGPGNTIYF.

The chain recombines TRBV7-9 with TRBJ1-2; 8 bases line up with TRBD1. V lost 5 bases and J lost 0; bases outside the gene matches: 8. The CDR3 is made up of 16 amino acids. Germline V gene sequence: CDR1 SEHNR, CDR2 FQNEAQ (reference sequence). In DNA form, the CDR3 reads TGTGCCAGCAGCCAAGGGACAGGCTCTCCTAACTATGGCTACACCTTC. Translation: CASSQGTGSPNYGYTF.

The table lists this clone with a few counts. The chain recombines TRBV19 with TRBJ1-2; a weak D match, TRBD1 (5 bases). V shed 6 bases and J shed 4 bases, with 24 bases lying between them. This CDR3 is built from 17 residues. Per germline, CDR1 LNHDA and CDR2 SQIVND (reference sequence). The CDR3: CASRPPYKGPDPYGYTF. In DNA, the CDR3 is TGTGCCAGTAGACCCCCTTATAAGGGGCCCGACCCCTATGGCTACACCTTC.

The chain carries TRBV7-9 and TRBJ2-5; D is possibly TRBD2 (6 bases). Germline values: CDR1 SEHNR, CDR2 FQNEAQ (reference sequence). Trimming removed 2 bases at V and 3 bases at J, with 19 bases between. This CDR3 is built from 17 residues. The CDR3 sequence is CASSLFMTAGIKETQYF. The DNA of the CDR3 is TGTGCCAGCAGCTTATTTATGACGGCGGGGATTAAAGAGACCCAGTACTTC.

The chain uses TRBV6-1 and TRBJ1-5; possibly TRBD1 for D (6 bases). Deletions cut 6 bases from V and 7 bases from J, with 13 bases between. The CDR3 contains 13 residues. Germline V lookup: CDR1 MNHNS, CDR2 SASEGT. The CDR3 DNA sequence: TGTGCCAGCAGCGGGACAACGGGCCAGCCCCAGCATTTT. It translates to CASSGTTGQPQHF.

CDR3 nucleotide sequence: TGTGCCAGCAGGAAGAATGGGGCAGGTTACAATCAGCCCCAGCATTTT. Its protein product is CASRKNGAGYNQPQHF. This sequence joins TRBV2 and TRBJ1-5, with D tentatively TRBD1 (5 bases). V gave up 6 bases and J gave up 3 bases, with 18 bases separating them. From germline, CDR1 is SNHLY and CDR2 FYNNEI. The CDR3 spans 16 residues.

This chain joins TRBV10-3 and TRBJ1-2, with D perhaps TRBD1 (6 bases). Germline lookup yields CDR1 ENHRY and CDR2 SYGVKD. This CDR3 comprises 14 residues. Trimming cost V 7 bases and J 2 bases, with 14 bases left between them. CDR3 nucleotide sequence: TGTGCCATCATGGGGGCAGGGTCGAACTATGGCTACACCTTC. Its protein product is CAIMGAGSNYGYTF.

The chain carries TRBV19 and TRBJ1-5; D might be TRBD1 (6 bases). The CDR3 runs 14 residues. Germline assignment: CDR1 LNHDA and CDR2 SQIVND (reference sequence). V shed 4 bases and J shed 1 base, with 8 bases lying between them. Here the CDR3 reads CASSRQVSNQPQHF. The CDR3, as DNA: TGTGCCAGTAGTAGACAGGTCAGCAATCAGCCCCAGCATTTT. Together with reference TRBV19 and TRBJ1-5, the CDR3 gives the full variable domain: DGGITQSPKYLFRKEGQNVTLSCEQNLNHDAMYWYRQDPGQGLRLIYYSQIVNDFQKGDIAEGYSVSREKKESFPLTVTSAQKNPTAFYLCASSRQVSNQPQHFGDGTRLSIL.

The chain recombines TRBV9 with TRBJ2-5, with 9 nucleotides matching TRBD2. Trimming removed 0 bases from V and 6 bases from J; junction bases left unmatched: 3. The CDR3 covers 14 residues. CDR1 is SGDLS and CDR2 is YYNGEE in the germline V gene. CDR3 coding DNA: TGTGCCAGCAGCGTAGGTAGCGGGAGTCAGACCCAGTACTTC. It codes for CASSVGSGSQTQYF.